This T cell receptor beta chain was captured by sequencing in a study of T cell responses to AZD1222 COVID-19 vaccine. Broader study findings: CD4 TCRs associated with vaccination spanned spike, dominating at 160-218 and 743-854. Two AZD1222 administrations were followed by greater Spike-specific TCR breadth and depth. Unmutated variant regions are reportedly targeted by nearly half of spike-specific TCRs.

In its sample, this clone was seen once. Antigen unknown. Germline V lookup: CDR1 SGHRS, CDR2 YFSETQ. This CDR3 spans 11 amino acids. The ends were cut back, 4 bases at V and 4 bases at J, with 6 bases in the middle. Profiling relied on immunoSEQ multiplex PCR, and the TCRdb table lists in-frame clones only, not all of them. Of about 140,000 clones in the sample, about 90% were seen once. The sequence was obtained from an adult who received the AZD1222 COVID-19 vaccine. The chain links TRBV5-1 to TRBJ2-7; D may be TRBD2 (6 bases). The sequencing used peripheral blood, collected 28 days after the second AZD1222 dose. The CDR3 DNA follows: TGCGCCAGCAGCGCGGGATACGAGCAGTACTTC. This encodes CASSAGYEQYF.